This T cell receptor (beta chain) was profiled in a study of control samples from healthy donors and cancer patients. Only in-frame clones appear in the TCRdb table, and some are missing; sequencing was by immunoSEQ multiplex PCR. The repertoire holds approximately 150,000 clones, with 96% as singletons. The germline gives CDR1 MDHEN, CDR2 SYDVKM. V gave up 8 bases and J gave up 4 bases; unmatched junction bases: 16. This CDR3 is 16 amino acids long. This clonotype originated in a woman in her thirties in good health. This chain joins TRBV28 and TRBJ1-2, with 7 positions matching TRBD1. The sequenced material came from blood. The CDR3 sequence: CASGTGTEGRIYGYTF. The CDR3 nucleotides are TGTGCCAGCGGTACCGGGACAGAAGGCCGAATCTATGGCTACACCTTC.